These 11 T cell receptor beta chains share one sample of origin, sequenced in a study of response to subunit inactivated influenza vaccine. TCRdb re-called the RT-PCR reads through MiXCR, storing one row per CDR3 protein. The sample has hundreds of thousands of distinct CDR3 sequences, around 10% seen once. These sequences were also reported in another study, on T cells expressing NK-cell markers. That work contributes: UMIs were included in TCR beta cDNA generated by 5'RACE template switching.

The source material was PBMCs from blood, sampled on the day of vaccination. The receptors derive from a man in his fifties who received an inactivated influenza vaccine.

In its sample, this clonotype was seen a few times. The V call is TRBV5-1, the J call TRBJ2-1; TRBD1 matches at 8 bases. The CDR3 is made up of 16 amino acids. Germline CDR1 SGHRS, CDR2 YFSETQ. V dropped 0 bases and J dropped 5; count of bases not matched to a gene: 7. CDR3 coding DNA: TGCGCCAGCAGCTTGGTATTCGGGACAGGACACAATGAGCAGTTCTTC. Protein: CASSLVFGTGHNEQFF.

A remark on this clonotype: As the CDR3 is not closed by the conserved phenylalanine or tryptophan, this likely results from a read error. The rearrangement joins TRBV5-1 to TRBJ2-5, with 10 bases identical to TRBD2. The CDR3 length is 14 residues. Germline CDR1 and CDR2: SGHRS and YFSETQ. V dropped 4 bases and J dropped 5; count of bases not matched to a gene: 5. The CDR3: CASSQPSGGETQYL. The CDR3 DNA is TGCGCCAGCAGCCAACCTAGCGGGGGTGAGACCCAGTACCTC.

This clonotype has only a few counts. The chain employs TRBV5-1 and TRBJ2-7; possibly TRBD2 for D (6 bases). Trimming shortened V by 4 bases and J by 5 bases, and 16 bases separated the two germline ends. Per the germline V gene, CDR1 is SGHRS and CDR2 is YFSETQ. This CDR3 has 14 amino acids. This chain's CDR3 is CASSRPGPGDEQYF. DNA of the CDR3: TGCGCCAGCAGCCGGCCGGGGCCGGGGGACGAGCAGTACTTC.

This clonotype was counted at least ten times. The J gene is TRBJ2-4, the V gene TRBV12-3 or TRBV12-4; D is possibly TRBD1 (6 bases). The CDR3 contains 11 residues. V shed 10 bases and J shed 9 bases, with 13 bases lying between them. DNA for the CDR3: TGTGCCATTGGGCAGGGGAGCATTCAGTACTTC. The encoded protein is CAIGQGSIQYF.

This clonotype was recorded many times. The V call is TRBV20-1, the J call TRBJ2-5; 8 nucleotides agree with TRBD2. Germline V gives CDR1 DFQATT, CDR2 SNEGSKA (reference sequence). V was clipped by 3 bases and J by 1 base; unmatched bases: 4. This CDR3 has 14 residues. This CDR3 is CSARGTSLQETQYF. CDR3 nucleotide sequence: TGCAGTGCTAGGGGGACTAGTCTCCAAGAGACCCAGTACTTC.

This clonotype appeared many times. The chain has TRBV12-3 or TRBV12-4 and TRBJ1-1; 8 bases match TRBD1. The trim removed 4 bases at V and 1 base at J, leaving 5 bases unmatched. The CDR3 length is 15 residues. CDR3: CASSSWTGSNTEAFF. The CDR3, as DNA: TGTGCCAGCAGTTCCTGGACAGGGTCGAACACTGAAGCTTTCTTT.

This clonotype was detected only a few times. This rearrangement joins TRBV7-2 to TRBJ2-3; 9 bases fit TRBD2. The CDR3 is 17 residues long. Germline CDR1 SGHTA, CDR2 FQGNSA. V lost 1 base to trimming and J lost 2 bases; unmatched junction nucleotides: 7. CDR3 residues: CASSLVFAGGITDTQYF. In DNA form, the CDR3 reads TGTGCCAGCAGCTTAGTTTTTGCGGGAGGGATCACAGATACGCAGTATTTT.

This clonotype was seen a handful of times. The chain has TRBV27 and TRBJ2-7; D uncertain. The V gene's germline CDR1 is MNHEY and CDR2 SMNVEV (reference sequence). This CDR3 is built from 13 residues. The ends were cut back, 6 bases at V and 4 bases at J, with 13 bases in the middle. In DNA form, the CDR3 reads TGTGCCAGCAGCCACAGCCCGGAGTACGAGCAGTACTTC. This sequence encodes CASSHSPEYEQYF.

In its sample, this clonotype was seen many times. The chain recombines TRBV6-2 or TRBV6-3 with TRBJ2-7; TRBD2 might be the D (5 bases). The CDR3 consists of 15 residues. Trimming took off 2 bases at V and 3 bases at J, with 14 bases between the two ends. Germline V gene lookup returns CDR1 MNHEY and CDR2 SVGEGT. This CDR3 is CASSYPPSWGYEQYF. The DNA of the CDR3 is TGTGCCAGCAGTTACCCCCCTAGCTGGGGCTACGAGCAGTACTTC.

This chain joins TRBV4-3 and TRBJ2-3, with a weak D call TRBD2 (7 bases). Germline-derived CDR1 and CDR2 are LGHNA and YSLEER. The CDR3 is made up of 18 amino acids. V was cut by 0 bases and J by 5 bases, with 21 bases left in between. As DNA, the CDR3 is TGCGCCAGCAGCCAAGACGGCGCTTGGGGAGGGGGGGGAGATACGCAGTATTTT. It encodes CASSQDGAWGGGGDTQYF.

This clonotype was observed at least ten times. The chain links TRBV12-3 or TRBV12-4 to TRBJ1-2; tentatively, D is TRBD1 (6 bases). V shed 4 bases and J shed 7 bases, with 19 bases lying between them. The CDR3 runs to 15 residues. Here the CDR3 reads CASSYARDIGSGYTF. Here the CDR3 DNA reads TGTGCCAGCAGTTACGCCCGGGACATAGGGAGTGGCTACACCTTC.